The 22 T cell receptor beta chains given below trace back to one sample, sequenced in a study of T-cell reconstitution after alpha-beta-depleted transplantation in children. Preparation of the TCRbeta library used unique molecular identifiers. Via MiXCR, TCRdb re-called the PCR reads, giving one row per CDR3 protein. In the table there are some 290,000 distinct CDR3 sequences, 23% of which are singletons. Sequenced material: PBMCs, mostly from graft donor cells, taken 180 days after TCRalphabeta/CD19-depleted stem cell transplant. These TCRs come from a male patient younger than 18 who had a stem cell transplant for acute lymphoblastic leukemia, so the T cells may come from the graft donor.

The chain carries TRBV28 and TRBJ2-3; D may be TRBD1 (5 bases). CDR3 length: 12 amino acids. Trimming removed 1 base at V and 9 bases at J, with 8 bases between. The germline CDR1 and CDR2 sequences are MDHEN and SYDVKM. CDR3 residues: CASSLSQGTQYF. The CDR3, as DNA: TGTGCCAGCAGTTTATCCCAGGGAACGCAGTATTTT.

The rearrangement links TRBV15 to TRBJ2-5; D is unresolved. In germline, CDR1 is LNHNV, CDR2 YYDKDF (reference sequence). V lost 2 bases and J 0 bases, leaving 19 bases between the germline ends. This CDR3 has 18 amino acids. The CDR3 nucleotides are TGTGCCACCAGCAGACCCCCGCCGGAATTTTTAGACCAAGAGACCCAGTACTTC. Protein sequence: CATSRPPPEFLDQETQYF.

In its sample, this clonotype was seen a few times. The CDR3 is CSANWRAGVYEQYF. The CDR3 DNA reads TGCAGTGCCAATTGGAGGGCAGGGGTCTACGAGCAGTACTTC. This chain joins TRBV20-1 and TRBJ2-7; either TRBD1 or TRBD2 may supply D (6 bases each). Trimming left V 6 bases short and J 3 bases short, with 18 bases between. The CDR3 contains 14 residues. Germline V gene lookup returns CDR1 DFQATT and CDR2 SNEGSKA (reference sequence).

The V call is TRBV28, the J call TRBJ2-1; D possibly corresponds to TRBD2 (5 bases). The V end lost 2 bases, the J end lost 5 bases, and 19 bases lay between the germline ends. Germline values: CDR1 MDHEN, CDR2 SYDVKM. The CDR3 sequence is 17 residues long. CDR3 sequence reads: CASSLGGGAPKNNEQFF. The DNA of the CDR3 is TGTGCCAGCAGTTTAGGCGGAGGAGCGCCGAAAAACAATGAGCAGTTCTTC.

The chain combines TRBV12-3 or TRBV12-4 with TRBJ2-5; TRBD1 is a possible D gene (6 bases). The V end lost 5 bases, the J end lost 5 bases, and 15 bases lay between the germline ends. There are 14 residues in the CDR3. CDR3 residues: CASSPGTLRETQYF. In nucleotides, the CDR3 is TGTGCCAGCAGTCCGGGGACATTAAGGGAGACCCAGTACTTC.

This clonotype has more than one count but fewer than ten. The CDR3 bases are TGTGCCAGCTCAAGGACGAATCCAAGCTCCTACGAGCAGTACTTC. This sequence encodes CASSRTNPSSYEQYF. The V call is TRBV18, the J call TRBJ2-7; D not resolved. Trimming left V 5 bases short and J 0 bases short, with 14 bases between. This CDR3 region has 15 residues. The germline V gene has CDR1 KGHSH and CDR2 LQKENI.

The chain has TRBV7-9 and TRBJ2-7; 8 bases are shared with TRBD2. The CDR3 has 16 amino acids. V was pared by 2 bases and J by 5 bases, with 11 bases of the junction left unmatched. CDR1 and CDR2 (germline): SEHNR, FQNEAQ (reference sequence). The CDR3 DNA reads TGTGCCAGCAGCTTAAGCCCTCGGCGGGGGGCGGACGAGCAGTACTTC. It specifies CASSLSPRRGADEQYF. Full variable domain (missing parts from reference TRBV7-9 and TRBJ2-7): DTGVSQNPRHKITKRGQNVTFRCDPISEHNRLYWYRQTLGQGPEFLTYFQNEAQLEKSRLLSDRFSAERPKGSFSTLEIQRTEQGDSAMYLCASSLSPRRGADEQYFGPGTRLTVT.

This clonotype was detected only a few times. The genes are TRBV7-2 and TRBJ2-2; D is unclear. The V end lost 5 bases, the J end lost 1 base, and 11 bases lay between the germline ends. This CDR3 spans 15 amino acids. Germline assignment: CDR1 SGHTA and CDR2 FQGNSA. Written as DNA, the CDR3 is TGTGCCAGCAGCCGGACGCCCAGGAACACCGGGGAGCTGTTTTTT. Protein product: CASSRTPRNTGELFF.

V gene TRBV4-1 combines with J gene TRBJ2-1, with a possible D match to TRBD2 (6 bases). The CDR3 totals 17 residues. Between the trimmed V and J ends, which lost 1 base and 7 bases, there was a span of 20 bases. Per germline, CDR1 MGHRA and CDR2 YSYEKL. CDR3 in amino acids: CASSQGLGGWGVNEQFF. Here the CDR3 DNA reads TGCGCCAGCAGCCAAGGTCTTGGGGGGTGGGGTGTTAATGAGCAGTTCTTC.

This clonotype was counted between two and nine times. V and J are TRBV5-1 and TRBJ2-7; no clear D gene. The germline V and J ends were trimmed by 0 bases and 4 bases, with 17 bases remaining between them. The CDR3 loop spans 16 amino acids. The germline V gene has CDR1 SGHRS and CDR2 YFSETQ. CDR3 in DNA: TGCGCCAGCAGCTTGGACCACCGAGGCAGGCCATACGAGCAGTACTTC. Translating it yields CASSLDHRGRPYEQYF.

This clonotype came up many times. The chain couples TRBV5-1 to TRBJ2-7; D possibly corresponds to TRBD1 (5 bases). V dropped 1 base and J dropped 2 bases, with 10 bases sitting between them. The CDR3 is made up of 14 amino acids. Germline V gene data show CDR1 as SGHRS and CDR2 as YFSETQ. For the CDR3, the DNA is TGCGCCAGCAGCTTGACTCAGGGTCCCTACGAGCAGTACTTC. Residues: CASSLTQGPYEQYF.

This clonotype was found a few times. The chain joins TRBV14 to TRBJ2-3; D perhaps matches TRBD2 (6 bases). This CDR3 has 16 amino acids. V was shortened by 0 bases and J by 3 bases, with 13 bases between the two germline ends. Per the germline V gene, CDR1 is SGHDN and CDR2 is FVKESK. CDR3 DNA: TGTGCCAGCAGCCAAGACCCTTTACTAGCTACAGATACGCAGTATTTT. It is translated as CASSQDPLLATDTQYF. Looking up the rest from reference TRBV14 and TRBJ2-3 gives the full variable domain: EAGVTQFPSHSVIEKGQTVTLRCDPISGHDNLYWYRRVMGKEIKFLLHFVKESKQDESGMPNNRFLAERTGGTYSTLKVQPAELEDSGVYFCASSQDPLLATDTQYFGPGTRLTVL.

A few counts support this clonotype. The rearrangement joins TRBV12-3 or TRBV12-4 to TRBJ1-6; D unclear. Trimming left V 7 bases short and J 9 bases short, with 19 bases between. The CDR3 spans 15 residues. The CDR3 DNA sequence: TGTGCCAGCACCGCAAACCCTGTACGGGGTTCACCCCTCCACTTT. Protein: CASTANPVRGSPLHF.

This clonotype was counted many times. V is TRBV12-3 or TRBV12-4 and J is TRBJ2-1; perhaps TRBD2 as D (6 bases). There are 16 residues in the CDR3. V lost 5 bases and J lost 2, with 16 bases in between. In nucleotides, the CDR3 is TGTGCCAGCAGTGAGACGAGCGAGCGGGCCTACAATGAGCAGTTCTTC. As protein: CASSETSERAYNEQFF.

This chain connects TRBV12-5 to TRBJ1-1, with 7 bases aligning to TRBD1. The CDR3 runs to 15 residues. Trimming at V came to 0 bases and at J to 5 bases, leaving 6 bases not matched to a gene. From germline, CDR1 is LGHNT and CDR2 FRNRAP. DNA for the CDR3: TGTGCTAGTGGTTTGGTACAGGGCAGGGGGACTGAAGCTTTCTTT. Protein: CASGLVQGRGTEAFF.

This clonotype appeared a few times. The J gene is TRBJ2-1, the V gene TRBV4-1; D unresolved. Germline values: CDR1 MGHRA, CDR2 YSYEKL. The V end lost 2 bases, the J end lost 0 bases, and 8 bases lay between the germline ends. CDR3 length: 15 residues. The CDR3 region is CASSQMGSSYNEQFF. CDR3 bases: TGCGCCAGCAGCCAAATGGGCAGCTCCTACAATGAGCAGTTCTTC.

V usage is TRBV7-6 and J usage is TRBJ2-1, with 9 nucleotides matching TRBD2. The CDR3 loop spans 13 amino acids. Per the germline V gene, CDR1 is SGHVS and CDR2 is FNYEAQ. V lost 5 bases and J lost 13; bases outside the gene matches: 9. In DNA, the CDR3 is TGTGCCAGCAGCCAGGGGACTAGCCGACTTCAGTTCTTC. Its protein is CASSQGTSRLQFF.

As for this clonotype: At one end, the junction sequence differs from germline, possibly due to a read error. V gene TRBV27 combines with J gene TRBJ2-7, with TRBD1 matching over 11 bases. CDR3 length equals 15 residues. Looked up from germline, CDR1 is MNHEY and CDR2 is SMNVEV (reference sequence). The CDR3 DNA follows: TGCGCCAGCAGCTGGGGGACAGGGGGCTCCTACGAGCAGTACTTC. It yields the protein CASSWGTGGSYEQYF.

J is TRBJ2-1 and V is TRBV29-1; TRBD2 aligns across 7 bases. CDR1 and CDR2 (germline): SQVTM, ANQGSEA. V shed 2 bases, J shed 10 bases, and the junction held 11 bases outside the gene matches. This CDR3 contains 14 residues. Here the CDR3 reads CSVELRLASMEQFF. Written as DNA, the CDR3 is TGCAGCGTTGAACTACGACTAGCCTCTATGGAGCAGTTCTTC.

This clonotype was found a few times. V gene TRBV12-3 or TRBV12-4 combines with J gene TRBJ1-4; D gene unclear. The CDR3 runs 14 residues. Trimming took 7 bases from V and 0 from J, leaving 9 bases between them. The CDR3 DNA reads TGTGCCAGCATGTACGATGCAACTAATGAAAAACTGTTTTTT. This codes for CASMYDATNEKLFF.

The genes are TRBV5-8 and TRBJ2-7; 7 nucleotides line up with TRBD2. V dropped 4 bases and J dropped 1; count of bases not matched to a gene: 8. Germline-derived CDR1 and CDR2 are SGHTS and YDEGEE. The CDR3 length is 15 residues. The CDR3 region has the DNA TGTGCCAGCAGCCCCGGACTAGGCTTATCCTACGAGCAGTACTTC. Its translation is CASSPGLGLSYEQYF.

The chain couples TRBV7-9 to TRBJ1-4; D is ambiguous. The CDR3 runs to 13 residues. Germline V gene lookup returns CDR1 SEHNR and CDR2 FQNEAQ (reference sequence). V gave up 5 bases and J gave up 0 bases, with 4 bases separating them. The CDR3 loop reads CASSSSTNEKLFF. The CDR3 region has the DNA TGTGCCAGCAGCAGCTCAACTAATGAAAAACTGTTTTTT. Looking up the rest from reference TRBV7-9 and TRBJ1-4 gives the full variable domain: DTGVSQNPRHKITKRGQNVTFRCDPISEHNRLYWYRQTLGQGPEFLTYFQNEAQLEKSRLLSDRFSAERPKGSFSTLEIQRTEQGDSAMYLCASSSSTNEKLFFGSGTQLSVL.